Listed here are 7 T cell receptor beta chains from one sample, sequenced in a study of CD8+CD57+ T cells in acquired aplastic anemia. Profiling that covered TCR beta VDJ and CDR3 relied on genomic DNA as its template. A single record per CDR3 protein comes from TCRdb applying MiXCR to the reads. The table records roughly 130,000 distinct CDR3 sequences, about half of them present only once. The sample consisted of sorted CD4+, CD8+, or CD8+CD57+ T cells (not recorded which) from PBMCs. Receptor source: a human donor in good health, serving as a control.

This chain joins TRBV10-3 and TRBJ1-1, with D perhaps matching TRBD1 (5 bases). Germline loops: CDR1 ENHRY, CDR2 SYGVKD. The length of the CDR3 is 16 residues. V was shortened by 0 bases and J by 3 bases, with 14 bases between the two germline ends. CDR3: CAISESGGRGDTEAFF. CDR3 sequence (DNA): TGTGCCATCAGTGAGTCGGGTGGTAGGGGCGACACTGAAGCTTTCTTT.

This clonotype was seen only once. The V and J genes are TRBV2 and TRBJ2-7; TRBD2 agrees at 7 bases. The CDR3 loop spans 14 amino acids. The junction had 5 bases not matched to a gene; V was cut back by 5 bases and J by 1 base. Germline V gives CDR1 SNHLY, CDR2 FYNNEI. The CDR3 coding sequence is TGTGCCAGCAGTCGGGCTAGCGGTTCCTACGAGCAGTACTTC. Protein product: CASSRASGSYEQYF.

This clonotype was counted many times. V is TRBV2 and J is TRBJ2-5; 7 bases map to TRBD1. The CDR3 consists of 15 residues. Germline V gene lookup returns CDR1 SNHLY and CDR2 FYNNEI. V lost 6 bases, J lost 5 bases, and 12 bases stayed unmatched. CDR3 region: CASRPDRVVGETQYF. The CDR3 DNA sequence: TGTGCCAGCAGGCCAGACAGGGTGGTGGGCGAGACCCAGTACTTC.

Points on this clonotype: A much larger clone lies one base from this, so it may be a read error. The V gene is TRBV4-2, the J gene TRBJ2-1, with 7 bases identical to TRBD2. Germline V gene sequence: CDR1 LGHNA, CDR2 YNFKEQ. This CDR3 is built from 16 residues. The CDR3 coding sequence is TGTGCCAGCAGCCAAGCTGCGGGAGCGAGCTACAGTGAGCAGTTCTTC. Amino acids: CASSQAAGASYSEQFF.

This clonotype was seen at least ten times. The chain is built from TRBV6-2 or TRBV6-3 and TRBJ2-7; D possibly corresponds to TRBD1 (6 bases). Deletions cut 1 base from V and 3 bases from J, with 16 bases between. Per germline, CDR1 MNHEY and CDR2 SVGEGT. CDR3 size: 16 residues. CDR3 bases: TGTGCCAGCAGTTACTTTAGGACAGTAGACAACTACGAGCAGTACTTC. Amino acid sequence: CASSYFRTVDNYEQYF.

This chain links TRBV20-1 with TRBJ1-1, with D unresolved. Germline lookup yields CDR1 DFQATT and CDR2 SNEGSKA (reference sequence). This CDR3 is built from 13 residues. The V end lost 3 bases, the J end lost 3 bases, and 11 bases lay between the germline ends. CDR3 DNA: TGCAGTGCTAGGATAACAGCAGACACTGAAGCTTTCTTT. This codes for CSARITADTEAFF.

V usage is TRBV9 and J usage is TRBJ2-1, with D perhaps TRBD1 or TRBD2 (5 bases each). The length of the CDR3 is 15 residues. Germline V gene data show CDR1 as SGDLS and CDR2 as YYNGEE. V lost 2 bases, J lost 0 bases, and 9 bases lay in between. The CDR3: CASSVGASSYNEQFF. The DNA of the CDR3 is TGTGCCAGCAGCGTCGGGGCGAGCTCCTACAATGAGCAGTTCTTC.